This entry lists 5 T cell receptor beta chains sequenced from one sample in a study of glioma-infiltrating T cells after dendritic cell vaccination. Profiled with immunoSEQ multiplex PCR; TCRdb holds only in-frame clones, not every one. This sample yields under 130,000 clones, of which approximately 80% are seen a single time; approximately 12% belongs to the top ten. The input for sequencing was blood, taken before dendritic cell vaccination. The receptors were sampled from a human donor with glioblastoma.

The J gene is TRBJ2-2, the V gene TRBV5-4, with TRBD2 matching 10 bases. This CDR3 is built from 16 residues. With V trimmed by 3 bases and J by 4 bases, 6 bases remained unmatched. The germline gives CDR1 SGHNT, CDR2 YYREEE (reference sequence). CDR3 loop: CASSSTSGVFTGELFF. The DNA for the CDR3 is TGTGCCAGCAGCTCCACTAGCGGGGTTTTCACCGGGGAGCTGTTTTTT.

The chain employs TRBV9 and TRBJ1-2; 9 nucleotides agree with TRBD1. V was clipped by 3 bases and J by 2 bases; unmatched bases: 2. The CDR3 is 14 amino acids. The germline V gene has CDR1 SGDLS and CDR2 YYNGEE. CDR3 sequence reads: CASSAGQGNYGYTF. CDR3 bases: TGTGCCAGCAGCGCCGGACAGGGGAACTATGGCTACACCTTC.

This rearrangement joins TRBV12-5 to TRBJ1-5, with 7 bases that match TRBD1. With V trimmed by 3 bases and J by 6 bases, 5 bases remained unmatched. The CDR3 covers 14 residues. Germline V gene data show CDR1 as LGHNT and CDR2 as FRNRAP. The CDR3 loop is CASGFQGVGQPQHF. The CDR3 region has the DNA TGTGCTAGTGGTTTCCAGGGGGTGGGTCAGCCCCAGCATTTT.

J is TRBJ2-2 and V is TRBV9; D is possibly TRBD1 (5 bases). The V gene lost 2 bases and the J gene lost 7 bases, with 18 bases spanning the gap. The germline gives CDR1 SGDLS, CDR2 YYNGEE. This CDR3 is 16 amino acids long. The CDR3 loop reads CASSVDFAGFGGELFF. DNA of the CDR3: TGTGCCAGCAGCGTGGATTTCGCAGGGTTCGGCGGGGAGCTGTTTTTT. The full variable domain, with the rest looked up from reference TRBV9 and TRBJ2-2, is DSGVTQTPKHLITATGQRVTLRCSPRSGDLSVYWYQQSLDQGLQFLIQYYNGEERAKGNILERFSAQQFPDLHSELNLSSLELGDSALYFCASSVDFAGFGGELFFGEGSRLTVL.

This clone was seen only once. The V call is TRBV5-1, the J call TRBJ2-2; the D gene is possibly TRBD2 (6 bases). CDR1 and CDR2 from the germline V gene are SGHRS and YFSETQ. The CDR3 covers 15 residues. Between the trimmed V and J ends, which lost 5 bases and 1 base, there was a span of 12 bases. This chain's CDR3 is CASSLGGRNTGELFF. The CDR3 bases are TGCGCCAGCAGTCTCGGGGGTAGGAACACCGGGGAGCTGTTTTTT.